This T cell receptor beta chain was sequenced during a study of preoperative IRX-2 immunotherapy in early breast cancer. Sequenced by immunoSEQ multiplex PCR; TCRdb stores in-frame clones only, minus some. The data show 90,000 to 100,000 clones, 86% seen once. As for treatment: preoperative locoregional IRX-2 cytokine immunotherapy. Samples came from a phase Ib trial of preoperative locoregional IRX-2 cytokine immunotherapy. This clonotype was sampled from a human donor with breast cancer. This sample comprised tumor tissue, obtained after IRX-2 immunotherapy.

The CDR3 region is CASSPGLAGIRSSYNEQFF. The CDR3 DNA is TGTGCCAGCTCACCAGGACTAGCGGGAATAAGGAGCTCCTACAATGAGCAGTTCTTC. The chain recombines TRBV18 with TRBJ2-1; 12 nucleotides agree with TRBD2. The CDR3 length is 19 residues. From germline, CDR1 is KGHSH and CDR2 LQKENI. V lost 2 bases and J lost 0; bases outside the gene matches: 8.